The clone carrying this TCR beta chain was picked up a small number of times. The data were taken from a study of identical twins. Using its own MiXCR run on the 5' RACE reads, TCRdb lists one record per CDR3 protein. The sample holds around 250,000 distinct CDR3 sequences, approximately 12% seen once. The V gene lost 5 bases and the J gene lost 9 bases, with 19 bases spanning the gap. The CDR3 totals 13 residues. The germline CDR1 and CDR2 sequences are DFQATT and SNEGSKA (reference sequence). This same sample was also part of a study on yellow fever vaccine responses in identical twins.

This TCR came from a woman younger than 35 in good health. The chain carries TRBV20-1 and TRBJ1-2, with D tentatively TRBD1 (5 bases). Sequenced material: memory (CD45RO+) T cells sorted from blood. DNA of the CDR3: TGCAGTGCTGGGGACCCGGGACCTTCGAGCTACACCTTC. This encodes CSAGDPGPSSYTF.